A selection of T cell receptor beta chains follows, all from one sample in a study of OX40 agonist ivuxolimab in advanced cancers. Using immunoSEQ multiplex PCR, the repertoire was profiled, and TCRdb retains in-frame clones only, with some absent. The table records more than 60,000 clones, 94% of them present only once. The source material was CD4+ or CD8+ T cells sorted from blood, sampled in a trial of the OX40 agonist ivuxolimab. These receptor sequences come from an adult with an advanced solid tumor such as melanoma, head and neck, liver or kidney cancer. The CDR3 runs from the conserved cysteine through the conserved F or W. A D gene is named only where the DNA matches it firmly. For some rows the clone size is stated as once, few or many, or as a class when expanded; others skip it.

14	NA	TRBD1	TRBV7-9	TRBJ2-2	CACPRDRYTGELFF	TGTGCCTGCCCTCGGGACAGGTACACCGGGGAGCTGTTTTTT
19	NA	TRBD2	TRBV9	TRBJ2-3	CASSANPGLAGLSTDTQYF	TGTGCCAGCAGCGCTAATCCGGGACTAGCGGGATTAAGCACAGATACGCAGTATTTT
15	NA	NA	TRBV11-2	TRBJ1-4	CASSLAISLNEKLFF	TGTGCCAGCAGCTTAGCGATTTCCCTTAATGAAAAACTGTTTTTT
13	NA	NA	TRBV19	TRBJ2-7	CASSMSPTYEQYF	TGTGCCAGTAGTATGTCTCCCACCTACGAGCAGTACTTC
16	NA	TRBD1	TRBV6-6	TRBJ1-2	CASSYLGTGGNDGYTF	TGTGCCAGCAGTTACCTGGGGACAGGGGGGAATGATGGCTACACCTTC
15	NA	TRBD1	TRBV29-1	TRBJ2-7	CSVELSRGPTYEQYF	TGCAGCGTTGAACTTTCCAGGGGGCCCACCTACGAGCAGTACTTC
15	NA	NA	TRBV7-2	TRBJ2-7	CASSLGGLGMYEQYF	TGTGCCAGCAGTTTAGGGGGGCTTGGAATGTACGAGCAGTACTTC
15	once	TRBD2	TRBV6-5	TRBJ2-7	CASSYGPAGADEQYF	TGTGCCAGCAGTTACGGGCCAGCGGGAGCGGACGAGCAGTACTTC
15	NA	NA	TRBV28	TRBJ1-4	CASSSPDTPGEKLFF	TGTGCCAGCAGTTCTCCGGACACCCCGGGGGAAAAACTGTTTTTT
12	NA	NA	TRBV7-9	TRBJ2-7	CASSFRSDEQYF	TGTGCCAGCAGCTTTAGGTCTGACGAGCAGTACTTC
15	NA	NA	TRBV6-5	TRBJ1-5	CASTPGTAPNQPQHF	TGTGCCAGCACCCCTGGGACCGCCCCCAATCAGCCCCAGCATTTT
15	NA	TRBD2	TRBV7-7	TRBJ2-1	CASSPTTSGYNEQFF	TGTGCTAGCAGCCCAACGACTAGCGGGTACAATGAGCAGTTCTTC
14	NA	NA	TRBV5-6	TRBJ1-3	CASSKGGSGNTIYF	TGTGCCAGCAGTAAGGGGGGATCTGGAAACACCATATATTTT
15	NA	TRBD2	TRBV30	TRBJ2-7	CAWSLTTSVSYEQYF	TGTGCCTGGAGTCTAACGACTAGCGTATCCTACGAGCAGTACTTC
11	NA	NA	TRBV4-1	TRBJ2-1	CASSHNNEQFF	TGCGCCAGCAGCCATAACAATGAGCAGTTCTTC
13	NA	NA	TRBV15	TRBJ2-7	CATSTGSRYEQYF	TGTGCCACCAGCACCGGGAGCCGCTACGAGCAGTACTTC
13	NA	NA	TRBV9	TRBJ2-2	CASSPGWGGELFF	TGTGCCAGCAGCCCGGGTTGGGGCGGGGAGCTGTTTTTT
14	NA	TRBD1	TRBV5-6	TRBJ2-4	CASSLRGTGDIQYF	TGTGCCAGCAGCTTGAGGGGGACAGGAGACATTCAGTACTTC
12	NA	NA	TRBV7-9	TRBJ1-5	CASSLGGQPQHF	TGTGCCAGCAGCTTGGGGGGTCAGCCCCAGCATTTT
13	NA	NA	TRBV7-9	TRBJ2-7	CASSLVSGYEQYF	TGTGCCAGCAGCTTAGTTTCGGGCTACGAGCAGTACTTC
15	NA	NA	TRBV29-1	TRBJ2-1	CSVKGRGKSYNEQFF	TGCAGCGTGAAAGGCCGAGGGAAGTCCTACAATGAGCAGTTCTTC
15	NA	TRBD2	TRBV9	TRBJ2-2	CASSASGSATGELFF	TGTGCCAGCAGCGCTAGCGGGAGTGCGACCGGGGAGCTGTTTTTT
16	few	NA	TRBV9	TRBJ1-1	CASSVDITGMNTEAFF	TGTGCCAGCAGCGTAGATATAACAGGGATGAACACTGAAGCTTTCTTT
14	NA	TRBD1	TRBV9	TRBJ2-1	CASSVPGGNNEQFF	TGTGCCAGCAGCGTCCCAGGGGGTAACAATGAGCAGTTCTTC
15	NA	TRBD2	TRBV11-3	TRBJ2-1	CASSLDPTSGGEQFF	TGTGCCAGCAGCTTAGACCCGACTAGCGGCGGTGAGCAGTTCTTC
16	NA	TRBD1	TRBV19	TRBJ2-7	CASSTDRGQAYHEQYF	TGTGCCAGTAGTACGGACAGGGGCCAGGCGTACCACGAGCAGTACTTC
15	once	NA	TRBV9	TRBJ2-3	CASSGQLSSTDTQYF	TGTGCCAGCAGCGGACAACTAAGTAGCACAGATACGCAGTATTTT
15	NA	TRBD1	TRBV27	TRBJ1-2	CASSITGAANYGYTF	TGTGCCAGCAGTATCACAGGGGCAGCTAACTATGGCTACACCTTC
14	NA	NA	TRBV7-9	TRBJ2-5	CASSSRTGEETQYF	TGTGCCAGCAGCTCAAGGACCGGGGAAGAGACCCAGTACTTC
13	NA	NA	TRBV7-9	TRBJ2-1	CASSLARYNEQFF	TGTGCCAGCAGCTTAGCGAGGTACAATGAGCAGTTCTTC